This entry lists 22 T cell receptor beta chains sequenced from one sample in a study of T cells in Graves' hyperthyroidism and ophthalmopathy (dated by TCRdb to about 2019). The protocol used for the library was multiplex PCR. The instrument given in TCRdb is Illumina HiSeq 2000. The TCR beta CDR3 regions were amplified from RNA transcripts. A first-round RT-PCR of the TCR CDR3 used the HTBI primer set with the Qiagen OneStep RT-PCR kit. Using fastp at Q25 and MiXCR, TCRdb reprocessed the public reads and kept productive beta chains. Each CDR3 protein appears once, grouped with its most common genes and DNA. This sample is represented by around 350,000 distinct CDR3 sequences; 19% of them were singletons. The top ten constitute roughly 3.5% of the sample. What was sequenced was blood. The source of these receptors is a young woman with Graves' hyperthyroidism.

This clonotype has ten or more counts. The V gene is TRBV6-1, the J gene TRBJ1-5; D ambiguous. V was shortened by 3 bases and J by 5 bases, with 8 bases between the two germline ends. Per the germline V gene, CDR1 is MNHNS and CDR2 is SASEGT. The CDR3 contains 13 residues. In DNA, the CDR3 is TGTGCCAGCAGTGACGGGAGCCATCAGCCCCAGCATTTT. Translating it yields CASSDGSHQPQHF.

This clonotype was counted many times. The chain couples TRBV24-1 to TRBJ2-5; 8 bases align to TRBD2. J was trimmed by 5 bases and V by 3 bases; bases with no gene match: 4. Germline V gene lookup returns CDR1 KGHDR and CDR2 SFDVKD. The CDR3 loop spans 14 amino acids. The CDR3 coding sequence is TGTGCCACCAGTGATCCCAAGCGGGGGGAGACCCAGTACTTC. This encodes CATSDPKRGETQYF.

This clonotype was seen many times. The chain links TRBV2 to TRBJ1-2; TRBD1 agrees at 9 bases. CDR3 length equals 15 residues. V was pared by 8 bases and J by 3 bases, with 10 bases of the junction left unmatched. Per germline, CDR1 SNHLY and CDR2 FYNNEI. CDR3 nucleotide sequence: TGTGCCAGCCGACCCCGACAGGGGGTGGACTATGGCTACACCTTC. Amino acid sequence: CASRPRQGVDYGYTF.

This clonotype has a count of ten or more. This sequence joins TRBV24-1 and TRBJ2-7; the match to TRBD1 covers 11 bases. This CDR3 contains 16 residues. V dropped 4 bases and J dropped 0; count of bases not matched to a gene: 4. Germline CDR1 is KGHDR and CDR2 is SFDVKD. The CDR3 here is CATSEPGTGGSYEQYF. The DNA of the CDR3 is TGTGCCACCAGTGAGCCCGGGACAGGGGGCTCCTACGAGCAGTACTTC.

This clonotype was picked up many times. The CDR3 DNA reads TGCAGCGTTGGGCGGCATCTTTCGTATGGCTACACCTTC. Its translation is CSVGRHLSYGYTF. This chain joins TRBV29-1 and TRBJ1-2; D uncertain. Germline V gives CDR1 SQVTM, CDR2 ANQGSEA. V lost 4 bases to trimming and J lost 5 bases, with 14 bases between them. The CDR3 has 13 residues.

This clonotype was detected many times. The gene calls are TRBV20-1 and TRBJ2-7; D not certain. Germline CDR1 DFQATT, CDR2 SNEGSKA (reference sequence). CDR3 length: 13 amino acids. V lost 3 bases and J 2 bases, leaving 11 bases between the germline ends. DNA of the CDR3: TGCAGTGCTAGGGGTGGGGATCCCTACGAGCAGTACTTC. It codes for CSARGGDPYEQYF.

Ten or more counts support this clonotype. The chain joins TRBV20-1 to TRBJ1-5; tentative D call: TRBD1 (6 bases). Germline CDR1 is DFQATT and CDR2 is SNEGSKA (reference sequence). The V end was cut by 4 bases, the J end by 5 bases, with 9 bases between. CDR3 length equals 12 residues. CDR3 nucleotides: TGCAGTGCTAAGGGGGGCGATCAGCCCCAGCATTTT. Encoded protein: CSAKGGDQPQHF.

The sample holds many counts of this clonotype. The chain has TRBV30 and TRBJ1-3, with D hard to call. Germline V gene data show CDR1 as GTSNPN and CDR2 as SVGIG (reference sequence). This CDR3 region has 10 residues. Trimming removed 7 bases at V and 2 bases at J, with 3 bases between. CDR3 nucleotides: TGTGCCTCCGCTGGAAACACCATATATTTT. Residues: CASAGNTIYF.

This clonotype was recorded many times. The V and J genes are TRBV7-6 and TRBJ2-5; TRBD2 agrees at 7 bases. The CDR3 loop spans 16 amino acids. CDR1 and CDR2 (germline): SGHVS, FNYEAQ. Germline trimming cut 4 bases from V and 4 bases from J; bases unmatched to any gene: 12. CDR3: CASSYGRTRGLETQYF. CDR3 sequence (DNA): TGTGCCAGCAGCTACGGACGGACTAGGGGTTTAGAGACCCAGTACTTC.

This clonotype was counted many times. This chain connects TRBV4-1 to TRBJ1-5, with D possibly being TRBD1 (6 bases). V was clipped by 4 bases and J by 5 bases, with 18 bases between them. The CDR3 runs 16 residues. Germline CDR1 MGHRA, CDR2 YSYEKL. The CDR3 region is CASSPNSGATYQPQHF. The CDR3 nucleotides read TGCGCCAGCAGCCCGAACTCAGGGGCCACTTATCAGCCCCAGCATTTT.

This clonotype has at least ten counts. V gene TRBV12-3 or TRBV12-4 combines with J gene TRBJ1-1; no firm D call. The V gene lost 3 bases and the J gene lost 1 base, with 9 bases spanning the gap. This CDR3 region has 14 residues. The CDR3 loop reads CASSLYQPNTEAFF. The DNA for the CDR3 is TGTGCCAGCAGTTTGTATCAGCCGAACACTGAAGCTTTCTTT.

This clonotype was counted ten times or more. This chain joins TRBV30 and TRBJ1-1; D might be TRBD1 (5 bases). V gave up 1 base and J gave up 6 bases, with 9 bases separating them. Germline values: CDR1 GTSNPN, CDR2 SVGIG (reference sequence). There are 12 residues in the CDR3. CDR3 in amino acids: CAWSGQTAEAFF. DNA for the CDR3: TGTGCCTGGAGTGGACAGACCGCTGAAGCTTTCTTT.

This clonotype was seen at least ten times. V gene TRBV3-1 combines with J gene TRBJ1-1; no clear D gene. Per germline, CDR1 LGHDT and CDR2 YNNKEL (reference sequence). The CDR3 loop spans 11 amino acids. V was shortened by 4 bases and J by 8 bases, with 8 bases between the two germline ends. The CDR3 region is CASSRGNEAFF. CDR3 coding DNA: TGTGCCAGCAGCCGCGGGAACGAAGCTTTCTTT.

This clonotype was counted ten times or more. The rearrangement links TRBV19 to TRBJ1-1; D gene unclear. CDR3 size: 14 residues. The germline gives CDR1 LNHDA, CDR2 SQIVND (reference sequence). Trimming took 4 bases from V and 1 from J, leaving 10 bases between them. The CDR3 region is CASSSGFGNTEAFF. The CDR3 region has the DNA TGTGCCAGTAGTAGCGGGTTCGGGAACACTGAAGCTTTCTTT.

Ten or more counts support this clonotype. J is TRBJ1-5 and V is TRBV6-1; 10 bases are shared with TRBD1. Germline lookup yields CDR1 MNHNS and CDR2 SASEGT. After removal of 6 bases from V and 7 bases from J, the junction contained 6 bases not matched to a gene. The CDR3 length is 14 residues. Here the CDR3 reads CASSRQGAGQPQHF. CDR3 bases: TGTGCCAGCAGCCGACAGGGGGCGGGACAGCCCCAGCATTTT.

This clonotype was seen ten or more times. The V and J genes are TRBV25-1 and TRBJ1-5; no definite D call. The CDR3 contains 14 residues. With 4 bases removed from V and 1 base from J, the gap between germline ends came to 8 bases. Germline assignment: CDR1 MGHDK and CDR2 SYGVNS. The CDR3 DNA is TGTGCCAGCAGTGCTCTGAACAGCAATCAGCCCCAGCATTTT. The encoded protein is CASSALNSNQPQHF.

The rearrangement joins TRBV9 to TRBJ2-7; 7 bases match TRBD1. This CDR3 comprises 15 residues. With 0 bases clipped from V and 1 base from J, the junction kept 4 bases outside the gene matches. The germline V gene encodes CDR1 SGDLS and CDR2 YYNGEE. CDR3 region: CASSVATGQSYEQYF. CDR3 in DNA: TGTGCCAGCAGCGTAGCTACGGGACAGTCCTACGAGCAGTACTTC.

This clonotype was seen repeatedly, ten times or more. The chain couples TRBV4-2 to TRBJ2-7, with TRBD1 matching over 8 bases. Germline V CDR1 and CDR2: LGHNA, YNFKEQ. The CDR3 contains 14 residues. The ends lost 3 bases at V and 3 bases at J; junction bases unmatched: 4. The CDR3 DNA sequence: TGTGCCAGCAGCCAGGGACAGGAGGGCTACGAGCAGTACTTC. It specifies CASSQGQEGYEQYF.

Ten or more counts support this clonotype. V and J are TRBV28 and TRBJ2-5; D not certain. V lost 3 bases to trimming and J lost 0 bases, with 8 bases between them. The CDR3 runs 14 residues. Per germline, CDR1 MDHEN and CDR2 SYDVKM. The CDR3 sequence is CASSFSRNQETQYF. The DNA of the CDR3 is TGTGCCAGCAGTTTTTCCAGGAACCAAGAGACCCAGTACTTC.

This clonotype was detected ten times or more. The DNA is left out, because the CDR3 cannot be placed on it with certainty; the CDR3 is given as TCRdb lists it. The rearrangement links TRBV6-4 to TRBJ2-2; the table names TRBD1, a call not compared with the DNA. The CDR3 has 17 amino acids, counting both end residues. The germline V gene encodes CDR1 MRHNA and CDR2 SNTAGT. The CDR3 loop is CASSDFRGRGNTGELFF.

The chain joins TRBV12-3 or TRBV12-4 to TRBJ1-5, with D unresolved. V lost 6 bases and J 9 bases, leaving 21 bases between the germline ends. CDR3 length: 15 amino acids. CDR3 DNA: TGTGCCAGCAGCCCTAGGACCGGATCTAAGCGGCCCCAGCATTTT. Its protein is CASSPRTGSKRPQHF.

This clonotype came up many times. The V gene is TRBV19, the J gene TRBJ1-3, with 10 bases lining up with TRBD1. Germline V gene sequence: CDR1 LNHDA, CDR2 SQIVND (reference sequence). Trimming cost V 5 bases and J 0 bases; bases outside gene matches: 4. The CDR3 is 16 amino acids. CDR3 amino acids: CASSPGQGNSGNTIYF. CDR3 sequence (DNA): TGTGCCAGTAGTCCGGGACAGGGGAACTCTGGAAACACCATATATTTT. Full variable domain (rest looked up from reference TRBV19 and TRBJ1-3): DGGITQSPKYLFRKEGQNVTLSCEQNLNHDAMYWYRQDPGQGLRLIYYSQIVNDFQKGDIAEGYSVSREKKESFPLTVTSAQKNPTAFYLCASSPGQGNSGNTIYFGEGSWLTVV.